The 28 T cell receptor beta chains in this list originate from one sample, sequenced in a study of T-cell reconstitution after alpha-beta-depleted transplantation in children. Unique molecular identifiers were incorporated into the prepared TCRbeta library. In TCRdb, the PCR reads were re-called with MiXCR into one record per CDR3 protein. This sample has approximately 490,000 distinct CDR3 sequences; over 9.5% occur once, and the top ten carry 2% to 2.5%. Sequenced material: PBMCs, taken before TCRalphabeta/CD19-depleted stem cell transplant. These receptors originate from a child younger than 10 with inherited bone marrow failure, due to receive a stem cell transplant.

This rearrangement joins TRBV10-1 to TRBJ2-7, with D uncertain. From germline, CDR1 is WNHNN and CDR2 SYGVQD (reference sequence). The CDR3 spans 11 residues. Trimming stripped 2 bases from V and 7 bases from J, with 6 bases between. The CDR3 is CASSEGWEQYF. CDR3 coding DNA: TGCGCCAGCAGTGAGGGCTGGGAGCAGTACTTC.

This clonotype occurred many times. The chain couples TRBV20-1 to TRBJ1-2; maybe TRBD1 (6 bases). V lost 1 base to trimming and J lost 6 bases, with 15 bases between them. Germline values: CDR1 DFQATT, CDR2 SNEGSKA (reference sequence). The CDR3 has 14 amino acids. The CDR3 protein is CSARGPGHRHGYTF. DNA for the CDR3: TGCAGTGCTAGAGGACCGGGACACCGACATGGCTACACCTTC.

There are many counts of this clonotype. The CDR3 sequence is CASSSYTHYEQYF. The CDR3 bases are TGCGCCAGCAGCTCGTACACGCACTACGAGCAGTACTTC. The J gene is TRBJ2-7, the V gene TRBV4-1; D unclear. This CDR3 has 13 amino acids. Germline CDR1 reads MGHRA; CDR2 reads YSYEKL. The ends were cut back, 5 bases at V and 3 bases at J, with 11 bases in the middle.

On this clonotype: The junction shows a germline mismatch at one end, possibly a read error. V is TRBV7-2 and J is TRBJ2-3, with a possible D match to TRBD2 (6 bases). The germline gives CDR1 SGHTA, CDR2 FQGNSA. The length of the CDR3 is 16 residues. CDR3 residues: CASSRLVRKGTDTKYF. The CDR3 DNA sequence: TGTGCCAGCAGTCGACTAGTTAGGAAGGGAACAGATACGAAGTATTTT.

In its sample, this clonotype was seen many times. This sequence joins TRBV28 and TRBJ2-1; no firm D call. This CDR3 comprises 12 residues. Per germline, CDR1 MDHEN and CDR2 SYDVKM. Between the trimmed V and J ends, which lost 3 bases and 2 bases, there was a span of 2 bases. CDR3 in DNA: TGTGCCAGCAGTTTTCCCTACAATGAGCAGTTCTTC. It yields the protein CASSFPYNEQFF.

This clonotype was observed many times. The rearrangement joins TRBV12-3 or TRBV12-4 to TRBJ2-1, with TRBD2 matching over 8 bases. The CDR3 consists of 14 residues. After removal of 8 bases from V and 4 bases from J, the junction contained 7 bases not matched to a gene. The CDR3 loop reads CASFDSGAYNEQFF. The CDR3 DNA reads as TGTGCCAGCTTCGATAGCGGGGCTTACAATGAGCAGTTCTTC.

The V call is TRBV5-1, the J call TRBJ2-1, with D possibly TRBD2 on 5 matching bases. The CDR3 length is 20 residues. V was pared by 3 bases and J by 2 bases, with 27 bases between. Germline CDR1 is SGHRS and CDR2 is YFSETQ. The CDR3 nucleotides are TGCGCCAGCAGCTCACCCGCCCCAACGAGAGGGATCGCTCCCTACAATGAGCAGTTCTTC. This sequence encodes CASSSPAPTRGIAPYNEQFF.

This clonotype was seen ten or more times. J is TRBJ2-1 and V is TRBV3-1, with TRBD2 identical over 9 bases. CDR1 LGHDT and CDR2 YNNKEL come from the germline V gene (reference sequence). The V segment lost 4 bases and the J segment 5 bases; nucleotides outside the gene matches: 9. The CDR3 sequence is 16 residues long. The DNA for the CDR3 is TGTGCCAGCAGCCCGTGGAGGGCGGGAGGGGACAATGAGCAGTTCTTC. Protein: CASSPWRAGGDNEQFF.

The table lists this clonotype with a count of one. A much larger clone differs by one base, so this may be a read error. The V and J genes are TRBV20-1 and TRBJ2-3, with 14 bases identical to TRBD2. CDR3 length: 17 residues. In germline, CDR1 is DFQATT, CDR2 SNEGSKA (reference sequence). The CDR3 sequence is CCATPGSGLAGVDTQYF. CDR3 nucleotide sequence: TGCTGTGCTACCCCGGGATCGGGACTAGCGGGAGTGGATACGCAGTATTTT.

The sample holds many counts of this clonotype. V gene TRBV5-1 combines with J gene TRBJ2-1; 16 bases agree with TRBD2. This CDR3 has 18 amino acids. V shed 4 bases and J 5 bases; nucleotides not matched to a gene: 9. The germline CDR1 and CDR2 sequences are SGHRS and YFSETQ. In DNA, the CDR3 is TGCGCCAGCAGCCCGGGACTAGCGGGAGGGCCTTGGGACAATGAGCAGTTCTTC. Protein product: CASSPGLAGGPWDNEQFF.

The CDR3 coding sequence is TGCGCCAGCAGCTTGTTTGGGTCTGGGGCCAACGTCCTGACTTTC. It yields the protein CASSLFGSGANVLTF. The chain couples TRBV5-1 to TRBJ2-6; D call uncertain. Trimming left V 1 base short and J 1 base short, with 6 bases between. This CDR3 spans 15 amino acids. Germline CDR1 SGHRS, CDR2 YFSETQ.

In this sample, this clonotype turned up many times. The V and J genes are TRBV20-1 and TRBJ2-7; D is ambiguous. Germline CDR1 and CDR2: DFQATT and SNEGSKA (reference sequence). CDR3 length: 15 residues. Trimming took 0 bases from V and 0 from J, leaving 12 bases between them. Here the CDR3 DNA reads TGCAGTGCTAGAGATGTGAATCGGCTCTCCTACGAGCAGTACTTC. It encodes CSARDVNRLSYEQYF.

This clonotype was seen many times. The chain employs TRBV9 and TRBJ1-1; no clear D gene. Trimming took off 0 bases at V and 2 bases at J, with 2 bases between the two ends. Germline V lookup: CDR1 SGDLS, CDR2 YYNGEE. This CDR3 contains 12 residues. The CDR3 nucleotides read TGTGCCAGCAGCGTAGACAACACTGAAGCTTTCTTT. Translated: CASSVDNTEAFF.

This clonotype came up a few times. The rearrangement uses TRBV7-9 and TRBJ2-7, with D possibly matching TRBD2 (5 bases). CDR3 size: 17 residues. Germline CDR1 SEHNR, CDR2 FQNEAQ (reference sequence). The V end lost 1 base, the J end lost 3 bases, and 19 bases lay between the germline ends. The DNA for the CDR3 is TGTGCCAGCAGCTTAGATTCGGACCGCGGGCAATACTACGAGCAGTACTTC. It translates to CASSLDSDRGQYYEQYF.

The J gene is TRBJ2-7, the V gene TRBV5-4; the match to TRBD1 covers 7 bases. Germline trimming cut 4 bases from V and 0 bases from J; bases unmatched to any gene: 7. Germline V CDR1 and CDR2: SGHNT, YYREEE (reference sequence). The CDR3 sequence is 15 residues long. The CDR3 DNA reads TGTGCCAGCAGCATAGGGACAGAAAGCTCCTACGAGCAGTACTTC. Its protein product is CASSIGTESSYEQYF.

This clonotype occurred many times. The chain links TRBV9 to TRBJ2-2; TRBD1 is a possible D gene (5 bases). V was pared by 7 bases and J by 3 bases, with 10 bases between. The CDR3 covers 13 residues. Germline values: CDR1 SGDLS, CDR2 YYNGEE. The CDR3 sequence: CASGRADTGELFF. The CDR3 DNA follows: TGTGCCAGCGGCAGGGCCGACACCGGGGAGCTGTTTTTT.

This sequence joins TRBV12-5 and TRBJ1-1; no clear D. The CDR3 covers 11 residues. Germline V gives CDR1 LGHNT, CDR2 FRNRAP. Trimming left V 3 bases short and J 10 bases short, with 9 bases between. The CDR3 sequence is CASGFGLVAFF. The CDR3 DNA sequence: TGTGCTAGTGGTTTCGGACTGGTAGCTTTCTTT.

The V and J genes are TRBV11-2 and TRBJ2-3; 11 bases map to TRBD2. V lost 5 bases to trimming and J lost 5 bases; unmatched junction nucleotides: 9. The CDR3 is made up of 16 amino acids. Germline V gives CDR1 SGHAT, CDR2 FQNNGV. The CDR3 protein is CASSRLAGGQGDTQYF. In DNA, the CDR3 is TGTGCCAGCAGCCGATTAGCGGGAGGGCAGGGAGATACGCAGTATTTT.

The rearrangement uses TRBV12-3 or TRBV12-4 and TRBJ2-5, with D unresolved. Trimming left V 5 bases short and J 7 bases short, with 23 bases between. CDR3 length equals 16 residues. This chain's CDR3 is CASSPSTYSPEVTQYF. In nucleotides, the CDR3 is TGTGCCAGCAGTCCTTCGACATACTCTCCTGAAGTGACCCAGTACTTC.

This clonotype was seen ten or more times. The CDR3, as DNA: TGTGCCAGCAGTTGTGGAGGGACAGCCTACAATGAGCAGTTCTTC. Translation: CASSCGGTAYNEQFF. J is TRBJ2-1 and V is TRBV27; possible D gene TRBD1, 7 bases. Germline V gene sequence: CDR1 MNHEY, CDR2 SMNVEV (reference sequence). CDR3 size: 15 residues. Trimming took off 4 bases at V and 2 bases at J, with 12 bases between the two ends.

This clonotype has at least ten counts. The DNA of the CDR3 is TGTGCCAGCTCACCACTTAGCAGAGGCGAGCAGTACTTC. This encodes CASSPLSRGEQYF. The V gene is TRBV18, the J gene TRBJ2-7; D is uncertain. This CDR3 region has 13 residues. The V end lost 1 base, the J end lost 6 bases, and 10 bases lay between the germline ends. Looked up from germline, CDR1 is KGHSH and CDR2 is LQKENI.

This clonotype appeared many times. The chain combines TRBV7-2 with TRBJ2-7; D call uncertain. V was cut by 1 base and J by 0 bases, with 10 bases left in between. Germline CDR1 and CDR2: SGHTA and FQGNSA. The CDR3 sequence is 15 residues long. The CDR3 DNA is TGTGCCAGCAGCTTAGTTGGCAAATCCTCCTACGAGCAGTACTTC. Its protein is CASSLVGKSSYEQYF.

V usage is TRBV27 and J usage is TRBJ2-7, with D unresolved. CDR1 MNHEY and CDR2 SMNVEV come from the germline V gene (reference sequence). This CDR3 is built from 14 residues. Trimming left V 0 bases short and J 4 bases short, with 10 bases between. The CDR3 nucleotides read TGTGCCAGCAGTTTATCCGGCCTTATTTACGAGCAGTACTTC. This sequence encodes CASSLSGLIYEQYF.

This chain connects TRBV4-2 to TRBJ2-7; D might be TRBD1 (6 bases). The V end lost 8 bases, the J end lost 7 bases, and 18 bases lay between the germline ends. The CDR3 loop spans 13 amino acids. Germline V gene data show CDR1 as LGHNA and CDR2 as YNFKEQ. The CDR3 here is CASGPDRRMEQYF. CDR3 nucleotide sequence: TGTGCCAGCGGCCCCGACAGGCGAATGGAGCAGTACTTC.

This clonotype has at least ten counts. This chain links TRBV7-2 with TRBJ2-3; D not resolved. Trimming shortened V by 2 bases and J by 2 bases, and 11 bases separated the two germline ends. The length of the CDR3 is 15 residues. Per germline, CDR1 SGHTA and CDR2 FQGNSA. The CDR3 spells CASSLLRASTDTQYF. CDR3 DNA: TGTGCCAGCAGCTTATTACGCGCCTCCACAGATACGCAGTATTTT.

This clonotype was counted at least ten times. The CDR3 loop is CASSSGTANEKLFF. CDR3 bases: TGTGCCAGCAGTTCGGGGACAGCTAATGAAAAACTGTTTTTT. The chain uses TRBV12-3 or TRBV12-4 and TRBJ1-4, with 7 bases matching TRBD1. CDR3 length: 14 residues. The V segment lost 4 bases and the J segment 3 bases; nucleotides outside the gene matches: 2.

This clonotype was recorded at least ten times. The chain joins TRBV4-1 to TRBJ2-1, with 9 bases identical to TRBD1. J was trimmed by 6 bases and V by 5 bases; bases with no gene match: 11. This CDR3 has 16 amino acids. Germline assignment: CDR1 MGHRA and CDR2 YSYEKL. The CDR3 DNA sequence: TGCGCCAGCAGCTACCCGGGACAGGGAAGGGTCAATGAGCAGTTCTTC. Its translation: CASSYPGQGRVNEQFF.

Many counts were recorded for this clonotype. The gene calls are TRBV6-5 and TRBJ2-7; possibly TRBD2 for D (6 bases). Germline CDR1 is MNHEY and CDR2 is SVGAGI. V was shortened by 0 bases and J by 3 bases, with 12 bases between the two germline ends. This CDR3 is built from 15 residues. The CDR3 nucleotides are TGTGCCAGCAGTTACTCGGGACTCGGAATCTACGAGCAGTACTTC. This sequence encodes CASSYSGLGIYEQYF.